This record looks at one TCR gamma chain sequence and its context. Its antigen has not been determined. The input lacks base qualities; no much larger clone sits a single base away. This sample stems from a study of intestinal T cells in coeliac disease (dated by TCRdb to 2018 to 2020). At the level of the whole study: In the TRG cohort, coeliac patients were much younger than controls, with a mean age of around 15 years compared with about 55 years. The TCR-delta (TRD) cohort included duodenal biopsies from around eleven coeliac disease patients and around eleven non-coeliac controls. A second, larger TCR-gamma (TRG) cohort comprised duodenal biopsies from a few dozen coeliac disease patients and some 21 non-coeliac controls.

Receptors were amplified or captured by multiplex PCR. TCRdb lists the instrument as Ion Torrent PGM. TRG repertoires were amplified from 150 to 200 ng of biopsy DNA with the LymphoTrack kit, in which Illumina adapters are carried by the primers. TRG amplicons were purified using AMPure XP beads, were quantified on a 2100 Bioanalyzer, and were pooled equimolarly. An Ion PGM instrument was used to sequence the TRG libraries. The source study handled its data this way. FastX removed reads in which more than 10% of nucleotides fell below the per-patient third-quartile quality score. IMGT/HighV-QUEST was used to align the reads, assigning V, D and J genes, identifying CDR3 regions and assessing functionality. Sequences were converted to amino acids, and every sequence predicted to be non-functional was removed. CDR3s were broken into kmers both with and without positional annotation, kmer frequencies were analysed by PCA, and samples were clustered using each of the 1023 combinations of PCs 1-10. Leave-one-out cross-validation was used to validate the classification, with parameters re-optimised on the remaining samples in each round. Shannon diversity was calculated using the vegan R package from repeated random subsamples equal to the lowest read count. Clone calls in TCRdb were regenerated from the public reads with CATT, after which identical DNA sequences shared one row. For this entry, the V and J calls and clone size follow TCRdb and not the study's own pipeline. Within this sample are hundreds of gamma-chain clones, with 50% to 65% of them counted one time only. The ten largest clonotypes hold roughly 29% of the sample.

What the authors observed across the whole study: TRG clustering correctly classified most of the 54 biopsies (around 94%), with a reported leave-one-out accuracy of around 90%. A significant age difference was observed between coeliac and control groups, although significant classification was not yielded by an age-split analysis. Repeated CDR3 amino acid sequences could not be distinguished from PCR duplicates. FFPE-derived DNA was found to be relatively degraded, and loss of a proportion of TCR sequences in each sample was likely caused by this degradation. All 22 biopsies in training were correctly classified by TRD kmer-based clustering, and a leave-one-out accuracy of about 89% was reported.

For each case, genomic DNA was isolated from ten 5-um FFPE scrolls with the QIAamp DNA FFPE tissue kit. To test whether coeliac disease could be classified from the TCR repertoire, the study used duodenal biopsies that were formalin-fixed paraffin-embedded, fully anonymised, and surplus to diagnostic needs. The controls had no clinical or histological suspicion of coeliac disease and had upper endoscopy for reflux, dyspepsia or gastritis. CDR1 and CDR2, looked up from the germline V gene, are VENAVY and YDSYNSRV. CDR3 length: 10 amino acids, cysteine to phenylalanine. This entry keeps only the CDR3 DNA: 30 bases, framed from base 1. Compared with germline, V lacks 2 bases and J lacks 16 bases; bases without a gene match: 8.

The sequencing input was a duodenal biopsy. Recombination joined TRGV8 with TRGJ1 or TRGJ2. This TCR was sampled from a human donor who served as a control with a normal duodenal biopsy, not a healthy volunteer. Here the CDR3 is given as CATWDKLGLF. The DNA sequence reads TGTGCCACCTGGGATAAATTGGGGCTCTTT.